The 18 T cell receptor beta chains reported below all come from one sample, sequenced in a study of cytomegalovirus exposure and HLA in healthy donors. The primer mix had 60 Vbeta and 13 Jbeta primers. Clones were read by immunoSEQ multiplex PCR, and TCRdb kept only the in-frame ones, dropping some. The table lists approximately 170,000 clones, roughly 80% of them singletons. Sequencing input: PBMCs. These receptors came from a man aged 50-59 years in good health and CMV-seropositive.

This clone was seen a handful of times. The chain is built from TRBV7-3 and TRBJ2-7, with 10 bases lining up with TRBD1. Germline V gene sequence: CDR1 SGHTA, CDR2 FQGTGA. After removal of 2 bases from V and 5 bases from J, the junction contained 9 bases not matched to a gene. The CDR3 contains 16 residues. The CDR3 here is CASSLAPGQGRHEQYF. DNA of the CDR3: TGTGCCAGCAGCTTAGCCCCGGGACAGGGGCGGCACGAGCAGTACTTC.

The CDR3 here is CASSEAQGAYGYTF. The DNA for the CDR3 is TGTGCCAGCAGTGAAGCGCAGGGGGCCTATGGCTACACCTTC. The chain couples TRBV6-1 to TRBJ1-2, with 8 bases matching TRBD1. Unmatched junction bases numbered 1, after V lost 0 bases and J lost 4 bases. The germline V gene encodes CDR1 MNHNS and CDR2 SASEGT. The CDR3 sequence is 14 residues long.

The rearrangement joins TRBV20-1 to TRBJ2-7; TRBD1 is a possible D gene (5 bases). The CDR3 has 11 residues. Per the germline V gene, CDR1 is DFQATT and CDR2 is SNEGSKA (reference sequence). Between the trimmed V and J ends, which lost 6 bases and 1 base, there was a span of 7 bases. The CDR3 DNA is TGCAGTGCCAGGGATTCCTACGAGCAGTACTTC. Translated: CSARDSYEQYF.

The rearrangement joins TRBV2 to TRBJ2-2; no definite D call. The CDR3 runs 17 residues. V was clipped by 5 bases and J by 0 bases, with 16 bases between them. CDR1 SNHLY and CDR2 FYNNEI come from the germline V gene. CDR3 region: CASSPRRHATNTGELFF. In DNA form, the CDR3 reads TGTGCCAGCAGTCCCCGCAGACACGCAACGAACACCGGGGAGCTGTTTTTT.

This clone showed up just once. The V gene is TRBV7-2, the J gene TRBJ2-1; a possible D gene is TRBD2 (6 bases). The germline V gene encodes CDR1 SGHTA and CDR2 FQGNSA. V lost 2 bases to trimming and J lost 0 bases, with 17 bases between them. The CDR3 totals 18 residues. The CDR3 sequence: CASSLSLAGRSSYNEQFF. DNA for the CDR3: TGTGCCAGCAGCTTATCCTTGGCGGGGCGGAGCTCCTACAATGAGCAGTTCTTC. Filled out from reference TRBV7-2 and TRBJ2-1, the complete variable domain reads GAGVSQSPSNKVTEKGKDVELRCDPISGHTALYWYRQSLGQGLEFLIYFQGNSAPDKSGLPSDRFSAERTGGSVSTLTIQRTQQEDSAVYLCASSLSLAGRSSYNEQFFGPGTRLTVL.

The rearrangement joins TRBV5-1 to TRBJ2-1; tentative D call: TRBD2 (5 bases). There are 16 residues in the CDR3. Germline values: CDR1 SGHRS, CDR2 YFSETQ. Trimming took off 1 base at V and 10 bases at J, with 21 bases between the two ends. The CDR3 DNA is TGCGCCAGCAGCTTGTCGGTGGGATCACCCCCGGGAGAGCAGTTCTTC. This gives the protein CASSLSVGSPPGEQFF.

This clone was detected only once. This rearrangement joins TRBV6-1 to TRBJ1-1; D is perhaps TRBD1 (5 bases). Trimming took off 5 bases at V and 6 bases at J, with 16 bases between the two ends. The CDR3 has 14 residues. The V gene's germline CDR1 is MNHNS and CDR2 SASEGT. The CDR3 sequence is CASSTGRGRPEAFF. The CDR3 DNA sequence: TGTGCCAGCAGTACGGGGAGGGGCCGACCTGAAGCTTTCTTT.

This chain uses TRBV5-1 with TRBJ1-2; a weak D match, TRBD1 (6 bases). CDR1 and CDR2 from the germline V gene are SGHRS and YFSETQ. V was shortened by 4 bases and J by 3 bases, with 13 bases between the two germline ends. This CDR3 contains 14 residues. CDR3 sequence (DNA): TGCGCCAGCAGCCCAGATCCAGGGGACTATGGCTACACCTTC. Amino acid sequence: CASSPDPGDYGYTF.

This clone came up a few times. A junction boundary mismatches the germline segment, possibly from a read error. This chain links TRBV15 with TRBJ2-5; TRBD2 might be the D (5 bases). Germline-derived CDR1 and CDR2 are LNHNV and YYDKDF (reference sequence). CDR3 length equals 14 residues. The CDR3 protein is CATSRDFLQGTQYF. The CDR3, as DNA: TGTGCCACCAGCAGGGACTTTCTCCAAGGGACCCAGTACTTC. Full variable domain (rest looked up from reference TRBV15 and TRBJ2-5): DAMVIQNPRYQVTQFGKPVTLSCSQTLNHNVMYWYQQKSSQAPKLLFHYYDKDFNNEADTPDNFQSRRPNTSFCFLDIRSPGLGDTAMYLCATSRDFLQGTQYFGPGTRLLVL.

This clone has only a few counts. V usage is TRBV18 and J usage is TRBJ2-1, with TRBD2 matching over 9 bases. Per the germline V gene, CDR1 is KGHSH and CDR2 is LQKENI. V lost 1 base, J lost 9 bases, and 13 bases stayed unmatched. The CDR3 sequence is 17 residues long. DNA for the CDR3: TGTGCCAGCTCACCACTGCCTCCCCAGCGGGGGGTTGTTGAGCAGTTCTTC. Translating gives CASSPLPPQRGVVEQFF.

The V and J genes are TRBV4-3 and TRBJ2-3; 9 positions agree with TRBD2. V dropped 3 bases and J dropped 0; count of bases not matched to a gene: 7. This CDR3 has 17 amino acids. CDR1 and CDR2 (germline): LGHNA, YSLEER. The CDR3 loop reads CASSQGSSGRSTDTQYF. CDR3 in DNA: TGCGCCAGCAGCCAGGGCAGTAGCGGGAGAAGCACAGATACGCAGTATTTT.

This clone has just one count. The V call is TRBV6-5, the J call TRBJ1-5; maybe TRBD1 (5 bases). This CDR3 has 14 residues. The germline V gene has CDR1 MNHEY and CDR2 SVGAGI. Trimming cost V 2 bases and J 3 bases, with 8 bases left between them. CDR3 sequence (DNA): TGTGCCAGCAGTTACGACAGCTTCAATCAGCCCCAGCATTTT. Amino acid sequence: CASSYDSFNQPQHF.

This clone occurred once. This rearrangement joins TRBV5-1 to TRBJ2-3, with 11 bases identical to TRBD2. The CDR3 totals 16 residues. Germline V gene sequence: CDR1 SGHRS, CDR2 YFSETQ. The V gene end was trimmed by 4 bases and the J gene end by 1 base; junction bases not matched to a gene: 5. The CDR3 DNA sequence: TGCGCCAGCAGCCGAAAGACTAGCGGGGGCACAGATACGCAGTATTTT. This gives the protein CASSRKTSGGTDTQYF.

V usage is TRBV7-6 and J usage is TRBJ2-3; D unresolved. Germline CDR1 SGHVS, CDR2 FNYEAQ. This CDR3 has 15 residues. V was trimmed by 4 bases and J by 0 bases, leaving 11 bases between them. The CDR3 is CASSSNIASTDTQYF. For the CDR3, the DNA is TGTGCCAGCAGCTCTAACATAGCTAGCACAGATACGCAGTATTTT. Filled out from reference TRBV7-6 and TRBJ2-3, the complete variable domain reads GAGVSQSPRYKVTKRGQDVALRCDPISGHVSLYWYRQALGQGPEFLTYFNYEAQQDKSGLPNDRFSAERPEGSISTLTIQRTEQRDSAMYRCASSSNIASTDTQYFGPGTRLTVL.

A single count supports this clone. The junction departs from germline at one end; a sequencing error may be responsible. The genes are TRBV7-9 and TRBJ1-1, with a possible D match to TRBD1 (5 bases). Germline V gives CDR1 SEHNR, CDR2 FQNEAQ (reference sequence). The CDR3 has 13 residues. CDR3 DNA: TGTGCCAGCAGCTTTCAGGCGGACACTGAAGCCTTCTTT. This gives the protein CASSFQADTEAFF.

This clone is a singleton in its sample. The genes are TRBV11-3 and TRBJ2-3; 9 bases are shared with TRBD1. This CDR3 region has 17 residues. V lost 4 bases to trimming and J lost 2 bases; unmatched junction nucleotides: 10. The germline V gene has CDR1 SGHNT and CDR2 YENEEA. As DNA, the CDR3 is TGTGCCAGCAGCTCCCGAGGGACAGGGACCGTCACAGATACGCAGTATTTT. Encoded protein: CASSSRGTGTVTDTQYF.

This clone was observed a few times. This chain joins TRBV5-4 and TRBJ2-7; no definite D call. This CDR3 comprises 13 residues. The germline V gene has CDR1 SGHNT and CDR2 YYREEE (reference sequence). The ends were cut back, 4 bases at V and 5 bases at J, with 13 bases in the middle. CDR3 protein: CASSNAPRNEQYF. The CDR3 DNA reads TGTGCCAGCAGCAACGCTCCGCGGAACGAGCAGTACTTC.

Here the CDR3 reads CAWSVPPTTNTDTQYF. Here the CDR3 DNA reads TGTGCCTGGAGTGTACCCCCAACTACGAACACAGATACGCAGTATTTT. The chain links TRBV30 to TRBJ2-3; D remains ambiguous. The CDR3 sequence is 16 residues long. Germline loops: CDR1 GTSNPN, CDR2 SVGIG (reference sequence). The V end was cut by 0 bases, the J end by 2 bases, with 15 bases between.